This T cell receptor (beta chain) was sequenced during a study of control samples from healthy donors and cancer patients (TCRdb year 2020). The library came from the immunoSEQ multiplex PCR assay. The table was pulled from immuneACCESS by TCRdb, which kept in-frame rearrangements only. Such tables lose some clones; where checked, under half of the loss comes from unresolved V genes, and the rest has no known cause. The sample table lists 75,000 to 95,000 clones, 84% of them with a count of one. The top ten hold over 30% of the sample. Points on this clone: Which antigen it targets is not known. Base qualities are not recorded, but no much larger clone differs from it by a single base.

From the germline V gene (reference sequence), CDR1 is GTSNPN and CDR2 is SVGIG. From cysteine to phenylalanine, the CDR3 is 14 amino acids long. Only the CDR3 part of the read is kept: 42 bases, read in frame from the first base. V is shortened by 0 bases, J by 0 bases, and the region joining them spans 8 bases. The sample was PBMCs. The source of this sequence is a man aged 65 to 79 with lung cancer. This chain is built from TRBV30 and TRBJ1-2; the D gene is not confidently resolved. The CDR3 amino acid sequence is: CAWSVGSANYGYTF. The bases are TGTGCCTGGAGTGTAGGCAGCGCTAACTATGGCTACACCTTC.